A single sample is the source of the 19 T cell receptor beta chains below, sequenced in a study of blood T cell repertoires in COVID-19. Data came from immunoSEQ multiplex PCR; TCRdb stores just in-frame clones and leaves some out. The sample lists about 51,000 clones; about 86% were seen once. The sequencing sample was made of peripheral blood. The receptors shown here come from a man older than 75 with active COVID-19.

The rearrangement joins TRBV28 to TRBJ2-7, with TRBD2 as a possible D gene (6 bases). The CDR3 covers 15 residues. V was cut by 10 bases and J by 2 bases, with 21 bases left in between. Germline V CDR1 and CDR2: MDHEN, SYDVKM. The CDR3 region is CATPKRASPTYEQYF. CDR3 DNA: TGTGCCACCCCAAAGCGGGCCTCGCCAACCTACGAGCAGTACTTC.

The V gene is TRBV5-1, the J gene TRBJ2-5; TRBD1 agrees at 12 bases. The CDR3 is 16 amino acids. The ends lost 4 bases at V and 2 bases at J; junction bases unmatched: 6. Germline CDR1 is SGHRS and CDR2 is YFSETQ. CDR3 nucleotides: TGCGCCAGCAGCCCCGGGGACAGGGGGCTTCAAGAGACCCAGTACTTC. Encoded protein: CASSPGDRGLQETQYF.

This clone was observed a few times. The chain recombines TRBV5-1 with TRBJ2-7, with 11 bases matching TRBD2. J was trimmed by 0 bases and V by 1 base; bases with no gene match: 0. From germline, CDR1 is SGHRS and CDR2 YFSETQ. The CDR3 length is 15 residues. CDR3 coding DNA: TGCGCCAGCAGCTTGACTAGCGGGAGCTCCTACGAGCAGTACTTC. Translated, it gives CASSLTSGSSYEQYF.

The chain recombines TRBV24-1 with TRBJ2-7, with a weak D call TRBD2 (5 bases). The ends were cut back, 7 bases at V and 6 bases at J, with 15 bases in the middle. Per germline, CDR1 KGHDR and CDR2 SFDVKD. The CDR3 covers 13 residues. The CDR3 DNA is TGTGCCACCAGAGGACTGCTCCGTGGCGAGCAGTACTTC. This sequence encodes CATRGLLRGEQYF.

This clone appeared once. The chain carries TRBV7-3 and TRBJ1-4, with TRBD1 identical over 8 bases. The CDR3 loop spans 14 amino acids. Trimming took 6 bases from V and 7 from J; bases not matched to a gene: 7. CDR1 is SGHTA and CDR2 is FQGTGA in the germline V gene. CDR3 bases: TGTGCCAGCAGTAAACAGGGGGTTGGTGAAAAACTGTTTTTT. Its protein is CASSKQGVGEKLFF.

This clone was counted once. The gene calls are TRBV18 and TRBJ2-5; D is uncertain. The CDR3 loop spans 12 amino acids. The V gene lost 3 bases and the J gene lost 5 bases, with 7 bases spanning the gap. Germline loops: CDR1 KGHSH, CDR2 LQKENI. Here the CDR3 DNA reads TGTGCCAGCTCACCGAATCGGGAGACCCAGTACTTC. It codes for CASSPNRETQYF.

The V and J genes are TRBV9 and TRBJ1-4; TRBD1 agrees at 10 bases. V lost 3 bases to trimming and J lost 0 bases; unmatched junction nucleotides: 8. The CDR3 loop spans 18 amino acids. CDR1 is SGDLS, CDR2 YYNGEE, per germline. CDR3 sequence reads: CASSARTGGAPTNEKLFF. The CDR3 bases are TGTGCCAGCAGCGCAAGGACAGGGGGTGCCCCAACTAATGAAAAACTGTTTTTT.

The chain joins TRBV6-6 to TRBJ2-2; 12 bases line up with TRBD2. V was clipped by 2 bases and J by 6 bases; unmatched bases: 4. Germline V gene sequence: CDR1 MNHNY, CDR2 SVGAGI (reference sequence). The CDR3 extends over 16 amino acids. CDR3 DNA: TGTGCCAGCAGTTACCCCGGACTAGCGGGACCCGGGGAGCTGTTTTTT. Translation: CASSYPGLAGPGELFF.

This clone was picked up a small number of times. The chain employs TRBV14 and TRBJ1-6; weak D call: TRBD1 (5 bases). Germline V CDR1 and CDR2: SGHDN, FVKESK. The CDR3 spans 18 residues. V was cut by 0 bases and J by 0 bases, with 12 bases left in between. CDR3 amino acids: CASSQDLGGSSYNSPLHF. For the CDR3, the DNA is TGTGCCAGCAGCCAAGATCTGGGGGGAAGCTCCTATAATTCACCCCTCCACTTT.

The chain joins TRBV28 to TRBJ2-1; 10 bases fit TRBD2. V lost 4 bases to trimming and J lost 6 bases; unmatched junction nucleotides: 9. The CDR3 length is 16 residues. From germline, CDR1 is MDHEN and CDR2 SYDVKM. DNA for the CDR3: TGTGCCAGCAGTTCCCCAGCGGGAGGGATCTCCAATGAGCAGTTCTTC. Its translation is CASSSPAGGISNEQFF.

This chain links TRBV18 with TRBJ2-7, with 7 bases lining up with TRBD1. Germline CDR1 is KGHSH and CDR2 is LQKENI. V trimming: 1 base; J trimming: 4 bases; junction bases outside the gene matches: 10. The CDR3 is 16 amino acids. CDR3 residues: CASSPQQGTFGYEQYF. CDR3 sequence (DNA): TGTGCCAGCTCACCACAACAGGGGACCTTTGGGTACGAGCAGTACTTC.

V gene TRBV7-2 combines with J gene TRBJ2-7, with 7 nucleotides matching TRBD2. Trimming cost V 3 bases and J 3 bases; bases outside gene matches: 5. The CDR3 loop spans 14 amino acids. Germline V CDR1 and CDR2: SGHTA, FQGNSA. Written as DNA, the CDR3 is TGTGCCAGCAGCTTGTCAGCGGGATACTACGAGCAGTACTTC. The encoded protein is CASSLSAGYYEQYF.

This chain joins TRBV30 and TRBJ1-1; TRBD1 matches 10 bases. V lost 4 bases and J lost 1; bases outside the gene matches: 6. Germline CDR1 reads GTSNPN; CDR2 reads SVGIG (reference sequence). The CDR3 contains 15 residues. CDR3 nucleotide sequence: TGTGCCTGGAAAGGGGGACAGGGGCCGAACACTGAAGCTTTCTTT. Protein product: CAWKGGQGPNTEAFF.

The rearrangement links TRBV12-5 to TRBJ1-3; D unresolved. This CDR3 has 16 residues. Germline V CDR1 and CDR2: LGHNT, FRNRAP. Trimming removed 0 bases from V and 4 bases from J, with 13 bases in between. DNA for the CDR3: TGTGCTAGTGGTTTGGTACTTTGGACTCCAGGAAACACCATATATTTT. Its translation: CASGLVLWTPGNTIYF.

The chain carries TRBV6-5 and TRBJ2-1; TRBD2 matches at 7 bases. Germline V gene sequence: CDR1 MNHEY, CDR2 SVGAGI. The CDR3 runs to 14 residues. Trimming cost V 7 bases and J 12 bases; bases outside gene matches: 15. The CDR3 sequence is CASIRRDSGGGQFF. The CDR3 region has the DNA TGTGCCAGCATCAGGCGGGACTCCGGCGGGGGGCAGTTCTTC.

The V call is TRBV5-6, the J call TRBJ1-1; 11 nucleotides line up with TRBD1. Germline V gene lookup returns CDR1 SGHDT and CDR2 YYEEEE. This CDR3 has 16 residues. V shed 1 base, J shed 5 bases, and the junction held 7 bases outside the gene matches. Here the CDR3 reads CASSLPGQGARTEAFF. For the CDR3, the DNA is TGTGCCAGCAGCTTGCCCGGACAGGGGGCGAGGACTGAAGCTTTCTTT.

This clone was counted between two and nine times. The DNA for the CDR3 is TGCGCCAGCAGCCTCTCCTTTCAGGGGGCGAGGGAGCAGTACTTC. This gives the protein CASSLSFQGAREQYF. V gene TRBV4-3 combines with J gene TRBJ2-7; 8 bases fit TRBD1. Germline CDR1 LGHNA, CDR2 YSLEER. With V trimmed by 4 bases and J by 7 bases, 12 bases remained unmatched. The CDR3 is made up of 15 amino acids.

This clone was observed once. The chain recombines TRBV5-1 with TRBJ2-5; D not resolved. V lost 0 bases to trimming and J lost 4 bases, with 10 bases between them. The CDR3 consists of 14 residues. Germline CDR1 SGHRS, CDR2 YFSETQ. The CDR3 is CASSLGQVTETQYF. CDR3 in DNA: TGCGCCAGCAGCTTGGGGCAGGTGACAGAGACCCAGTACTTC.

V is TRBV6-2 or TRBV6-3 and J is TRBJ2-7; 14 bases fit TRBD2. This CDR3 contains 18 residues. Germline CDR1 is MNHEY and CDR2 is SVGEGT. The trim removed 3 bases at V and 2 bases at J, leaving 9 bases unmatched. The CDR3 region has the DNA TGTGCCAGCAGTTATCCCGGGACTAGCGGGAGAGGAACCTACGAGCAGTACTTC. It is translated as CASSYPGTSGRGTYEQYF.